These 22 T cell receptor beta chains were sequenced from one sample in a study of beta chain features in type 1 diabetes (dated by TCRdb to 2016 to 2019). Libraries were prepared through the immunoSEQ multiplex PCR assay. The entire amount of isolated RNA was reverse transcribed using the High Capacity cDNA Reverse Transcription Kit, so the sequenced TCRB transcripts were expressed ones. TCRdb carries this immuneACCESS record with in-frame sequences only. Its versions omit some clonotypes, under half of them owing to an unresolved V gene in the studies checked, with the rest unexplained. The sample table lists 450,000 to 550,000 clones, approximately 31% of them with a count of one. The ten largest account for about 0.065% of the sample. Sequenced sample: naive CD4+ T cells from blood. The label giving this sample's cell subset or site can be read as: true naive CD4+ T cells. Receptors originate from a man between 18 and 35 years old in good health.

Concerning this clone itself: The same CDR3 can be traced to other DNA sequences in this sample. This chain uses TRBV10-3 with TRBJ2-1; 10 bases are shared with TRBD2. Germline values: CDR1 ENHRY, CDR2 SYGVKD. J was trimmed by 1 base and V by 4 bases; bases with no gene match: 1. The CDR3 totals 15 residues. The chain's CDR3 is CAISGTSGSYNEQFF. The CDR3, as DNA: TGTGCCATCAGTGGGACTAGCGGATCCTACAATGAGCAGTTCTTC.

This clone was seen a handful of times. The chain joins TRBV28 to TRBJ2-6, with 8 bases aligning to TRBD1. The CDR3 has 15 residues. V shed 7 bases, J shed 1 base, and the junction held 3 bases outside the gene matches. Germline CDR1 MDHEN, CDR2 SYDVKM. CDR3 in DNA: TGTGCCAGCACCTGGACAGGGTCTGGGGCCAACGTCCTGACTTTC. Its translation: CASTWTGSGANVLTF. Together with reference TRBV28 and TRBJ2-6, the CDR3 gives the full variable domain: DVKVTQSSRYLVKRTGEKVFLECVQDMDHENMFWYRQDPGLGLRLIYFSYDVKMKEKGDIPEGYSVSREKKERFSLILESASTNQTSMYLCASTWTGSGANVLTFGAGSRLTVL.

The gene calls are TRBV7-2 and TRBJ2-1; D possibly uses TRBD1 or TRBD2 (5 bases each). The CDR3 consists of 16 residues. CDR1 and CDR2 from the germline V gene are SGHTA and FQGNSA. Trimming took 4 bases from V and 0 from J, leaving 13 bases between them. This CDR3 reads CASSWDAASSYNEQFF. The DNA for the CDR3 is TGTGCCAGCAGCTGGGACGCTGCGAGCTCCTACAATGAGCAGTTCTTC.

CDR3 DNA: TGTGCCTGGAGTGTAGATAGCGGGAGAGGGAATGAGCAGTTCTTC. It yields the protein CAWSVDSGRGNEQFF. J is TRBJ2-1 and V is TRBV30, with 9 bases lining up with TRBD2. This CDR3 has 15 residues. J lost 7 bases, V lost 0 bases, and 7 bases had no gene match. Germline V gene lookup returns CDR1 GTSNPN and CDR2 SVGIG (reference sequence). The whole variable domain, remainder taken from reference TRBV30 and TRBJ2-1, is SQTIHQWPATLVQPVGSPLSLECTVEGTSNPNLYWYRQAAGRGLQLLFYSVGIGQISSEVPQNLSASRPQDRQFILSSKKLLLSDSGFYLCAWSVDSGRGNEQFFGPGTRLTVL.

This clone was seen a handful of times. V and J are TRBV7-8 and TRBJ2-7; D remains ambiguous. The V gene's germline CDR1 is SGHVS and CDR2 FQNEAQ. V dropped 1 base and J dropped 3 bases, with 13 bases sitting between them. The CDR3 extends over 15 amino acids. CDR3 loop: CASSLGGPLRYEQYF. For the CDR3, the DNA is TGTGCCAGCAGCTTAGGGGGTCCCCTACGCTACGAGCAGTACTTC.

The sample holds a few counts of this clone. J is TRBJ2-3 and V is TRBV18; 9 nucleotides match TRBD1. The J segment lost 5 bases and the V segment lost 4 bases, leaving 4 bases of the junction unmatched. Germline V gene sequence: CDR1 KGHSH, CDR2 LQKENI. This CDR3 is built from 14 residues. Written as DNA, the CDR3 is TGTGCCAGCTCACTAACAGGGGGCGAAGATACGCAGTATTTT. Its protein product is CASSLTGGEDTQYF.

A few counts support this clone. The rearrangement uses TRBV19 and TRBJ2-7, with D perhaps TRBD1 (5 bases). This CDR3 spans 12 amino acids. Trimming took 3 bases from V and 7 from J, leaving 10 bases between them. Per germline, CDR1 LNHDA and CDR2 SQIVND (reference sequence). This chain's CDR3 is CASSIGSGEQYF. The CDR3 DNA is TGTGCCAGTAGTATTGGATCAGGGGAGCAGTACTTC. Looking up the rest from reference TRBV19 and TRBJ2-7 gives the full variable domain: DGGITQSPKYLFRKEGQNVTLSCEQNLNHDAMYWYRQDPGQGLRLIYYSQIVNDFQKGDIAEGYSVSREKKESFPLTVTSAQKNPTAFYLCASSIGSGEQYFGPGTRLTVT.

V gene TRBV29-1 combines with J gene TRBJ2-7, with D possibly TRBD1 on 7 matching bases. V was trimmed by 7 bases and J by 8 bases, leaving 18 bases between them. CDR1 is SQVTM, CDR2 ANQGSEA, per germline. The CDR3 contains 12 residues. CDR3 in amino acids: CSGQGGSTKQYF. CDR3 nucleotide sequence: TGCAGCGGTCAGGGGGGTTCTACGAAGCAGTACTTC.

V and J are TRBV7-2 and TRBJ2-7, with D unresolved. With 5 bases removed from V and 0 bases from J, the gap between germline ends came to 17 bases. CDR3 size: 16 residues. The germline V gene has CDR1 SGHTA and CDR2 FQGNSA. CDR3 region: CASSASRAQSSYEQYF. The CDR3, as DNA: TGTGCCAGCAGCGCCAGTCGAGCGCAAAGCTCCTACGAGCAGTACTTC. Full variable domain (outside the CDR3, taken from reference TRBV7-2 and TRBJ2-7): GAGVSQSPSNKVTEKGKDVELRCDPISGHTALYWYRQSLGQGLEFLIYFQGNSAPDKSGLPSDRFSAERTGGSVSTLTIQRTQQEDSAVYLCASSASRAQSSYEQYFGPGTRLTVT.

This chain links TRBV29-1 with TRBJ2-3; TRBD2 might be the D (5 bases). V was shortened by 5 bases and J by 4 bases, with 7 bases between the two germline ends. This CDR3 is built from 11 residues. Germline CDR1 reads SQVTM; CDR2 reads ANQGSEA. The CDR3, as DNA: TGCAGCGTTCGGGATCCAGATACGCAGTATTTT. It encodes CSVRDPDTQYF.

A few counts support this clone. The V and J genes are TRBV28 and TRBJ2-3, with D possibly TRBD1 on 5 matching bases. V shed 9 bases and J shed 3 bases, with 10 bases lying between them. CDR3 length equals 12 residues. Germline loops: CDR1 MDHEN, CDR2 SYDVKM. CDR3 nucleotide sequence: TGTGCCAGTCAAGACAGTACAGATACGCAGTATTTT. This codes for CASQDSTDTQYF.

The rearrangement links TRBV4-1 to TRBJ2-1; D gene uncertain. This CDR3 spans 16 amino acids. Germline V CDR1 and CDR2: MGHRA, YSYEKL. V lost 1 base, J lost 0 bases, and 10 bases lay in between. In DNA, the CDR3 is TGCGCCAGCAGCCAAGCGACCCCGAGCTCCTACAATGAGCAGTTCTTC. It translates to CASSQATPSSYNEQFF.

The chain carries TRBV30 and TRBJ2-1, with 7 bases fitting TRBD1. The trim removed 4 bases at V and 5 bases at J, leaving 5 bases unmatched. The CDR3 spans 13 residues. From germline, CDR1 is GTSNPN and CDR2 SVGIG (reference sequence). The CDR3 DNA is TGTGCCTGGAACCGACAGGGCCACAATGAGCAGTTCTTC. Translation: CAWNRQGHNEQFF. Looking up the rest from reference TRBV30 and TRBJ2-1 gives the full variable domain: SQTIHQWPATLVQPVGSPLSLECTVEGTSNPNLYWYRQAAGRGLQLLFYSVGIGQISSEVPQNLSASRPQDRQFILSSKKLLLSDSGFYLCAWNRQGHNEQFFGPGTRLTVL.

To note about this clone: Other DNA sequences in this specimen translate into the identical CDR3. J is TRBJ1-1 and V is TRBV29-1; no clear D gene. CDR3 size: 12 residues. The V gene lost 7 bases and the J gene lost 1 base, with 10 bases spanning the gap. Per the germline V gene, CDR1 is SQVTM and CDR2 is ANQGSEA. The CDR3 DNA follows: TGCAGCGCTCGGCGCGGGAACACTGAAGCTTTCTTT. This gives the protein CSARRGNTEAFF.

The table lists this clone with a few counts. The V call is TRBV30, the J call TRBJ2-1; 8 nucleotides match TRBD2. J gave up 3 bases and V 2 bases, and 6 bases lay outside the gene matches. CDR3 length: 15 residues. Germline-derived CDR1 and CDR2 are GTSNPN and SVGIG (reference sequence). Here the CDR3 reads CAWSSGAGVYNEQFF. CDR3 nucleotides: TGTGCCTGGAGTTCAGGAGCGGGGGTCTACAATGAGCAGTTCTTC. The entire variable domain, with the rest obtained from reference TRBV30 and TRBJ2-1, is as follows: SQTIHQWPATLVQPVGSPLSLECTVEGTSNPNLYWYRQAAGRGLQLLFYSVGIGQISSEVPQNLSASRPQDRQFILSSKKLLLSDSGFYLCAWSSGAGVYNEQFFGPGTRLTVL.

The rearrangement links TRBV9 to TRBJ2-5; 9 nucleotides agree with TRBD2. The CDR3 is 15 amino acids. Germline trimming cut 3 bases from V and 5 bases from J; bases unmatched to any gene: 8. Germline values: CDR1 SGDLS, CDR2 YYNGEE. Written as DNA, the CDR3 is TGTGCCAGCAGCGGTATAGCGGGAGAGTTTGAGACCCAGTACTTC. Its protein is CASSGIAGEFETQYF.

This chain connects TRBV6-1 to TRBJ2-1, with D possibly matching TRBD2 (6 bases). The CDR3 runs 13 residues. The ends were cut back, 3 bases at V and 7 bases at J, with 10 bases in the middle. Germline loops: CDR1 MNHNS, CDR2 SASEGT. The CDR3 sequence: CASSEWRGNEQFF. As DNA, the CDR3 is TGTGCCAGCAGTGAGTGGCGGGGAAATGAGCAGTTCTTC.

This clone has only a few counts. The chain uses TRBV5-4 and TRBJ2-7; TRBD2 aligns across 10 bases. Germline CDR1 is SGHNT and CDR2 is YYREEE (reference sequence). The ends lost 3 bases at V and 2 bases at J; junction bases unmatched: 8. This CDR3 has 16 amino acids. The DNA for the CDR3 is TGTGCCAGCAGCTCAAATAGCGGGAGGATGACCTACGAGCAGTACTTC. As protein: CASSSNSGRMTYEQYF.

The rearrangement uses TRBV29-1 and TRBJ2-3; D uncertain. This CDR3 spans 11 amino acids. The V gene lost 5 bases and the J gene lost 10 bases, with 13 bases spanning the gap. CDR1 SQVTM and CDR2 ANQGSEA come from the germline V gene. CDR3 coding DNA: TGCAGCGTTCATGGGGTAGGAGCGCAGTATTTT. Its translation: CSVHGVGAQYF.

In its sample, this clone was seen a few times. This chain uses TRBV30 with TRBJ2-5, with D possibly TRBD1 on 5 matching bases. The germline gives CDR1 GTSNPN, CDR2 SVGIG (reference sequence). V was pared by 2 bases and J by 1 base, with 11 bases between. This CDR3 region has 14 residues. Here the CDR3 reads CAWSPSTVQETQYF. The CDR3 coding sequence is TGTGCCTGGAGTCCCTCGACAGTCCAAGAGACCCAGTACTTC.

V and J are TRBV5-4 and TRBJ2-3; 10 bases are shared with TRBD2. CDR3 length: 14 residues. Losses at the gene ends were 4 bases for V and 5 bases for J; bases not matched to a gene: 4. CDR1 SGHNT and CDR2 YYREEE come from the germline V gene (reference sequence). For the CDR3, the DNA is TGTGCCAGCAGCGCTATAGCGGGAGGAGATACGCAGTATTTT. This encodes CASSAIAGGDTQYF.

In its sample, this clone was seen a few times. This chain joins TRBV7-2 and TRBJ2-1; 9 nucleotides line up with TRBD2. The trim removed 5 bases at V and 4 bases at J, leaving 6 bases unmatched. Germline CDR1 is SGHTA and CDR2 is FQGNSA. The CDR3 loop spans 15 amino acids. The CDR3 region is CASSRRTSAYNEQFF. As DNA, the CDR3 is TGTGCCAGCAGCCGACGGACTAGCGCTTACAATGAGCAGTTCTTC.